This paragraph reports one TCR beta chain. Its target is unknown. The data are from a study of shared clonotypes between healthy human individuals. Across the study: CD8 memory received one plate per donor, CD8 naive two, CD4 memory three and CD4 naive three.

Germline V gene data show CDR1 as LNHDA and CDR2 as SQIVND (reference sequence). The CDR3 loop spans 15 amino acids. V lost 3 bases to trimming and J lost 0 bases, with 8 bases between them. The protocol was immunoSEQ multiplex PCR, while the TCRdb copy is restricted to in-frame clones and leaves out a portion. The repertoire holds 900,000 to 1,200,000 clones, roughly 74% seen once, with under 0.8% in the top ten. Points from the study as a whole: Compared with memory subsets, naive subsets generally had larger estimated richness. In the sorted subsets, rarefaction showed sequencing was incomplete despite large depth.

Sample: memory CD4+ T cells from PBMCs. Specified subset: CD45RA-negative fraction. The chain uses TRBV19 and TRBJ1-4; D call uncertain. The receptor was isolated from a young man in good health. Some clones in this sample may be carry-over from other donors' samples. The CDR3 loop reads CASSMGWATNEKLFF. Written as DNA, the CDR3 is TGTGCCAGTAGTATGGGGTGGGCAACTAATGAAAAACTGTTTTTT.